A selection of T cell receptor beta chains follows, all from one sample in a study of cytomegalovirus exposure and HLA in healthy donors. Profiled with immunoSEQ multiplex PCR; TCRdb holds only in-frame clones, not every one. The top ten hold 1% to 1.5% of the sample, which has about 130,000 clones, about 91% seen once. Sequenced sample: PBMCs. The source of these receptors is a woman between 18 and 29 years old in good health and CMV-seronegative. Each CDR3 is given with its conserved first and last residue. D genes are given only for firm matches. The size of a clone is reported for some rows only, either as once, few or many, or as a class for expanded clones.

NA | NA | TRBJ2-5 | TRBV7-2 | CASSSSVTPYF | TGTGCCAGCAGCTCTAGCGTCACTCCGTACTTC
NA | TRBD1 | TRBJ2-1 | TRBV29-1 | CSVSGGLYNEQFF | TGCAGCGTATCAGGGGGCCTATACAATGAGCAGTTCTTC
NA | TRBD1 | TRBJ1-1 | TRBV10-2 | CASSESAGGAPEAFF | TGCGCCAGCAGTGAGTCTGCAGGGGGAGCTCCAGAAGCTTTCTTT
NA | NA | TRBJ2-5 | TRBV7-6 | CASSPGALKTQYF | TGTGCCAGCAGCCCGGGAGCGTTAAAGACCCAGTACTTC
NA | NA | TRBJ1-5 | TRBV9 | CASSVEANQPQHF | TGTGCCAGCAGCGTAGAAGCCAATCAGCCCCAGCATTTT
NA | TRBD1 | TRBJ1-1 | TRBV6-5 | CASSRGTGWYTEAFF | TGTGCCAGCAGCCGGGGGACAGGGTGGTACACTGAAGCTTTCTTT
NA | TRBD1 | TRBJ2-7 | TRBV5-1 | CASSFEQGMNYEQYF | TGCGCCAGCAGCTTTGAACAGGGGATGAACTACGAGCAGTACTTC
NA | TRBD2 | TRBJ2-1 | TRBV5-6 | CASSLETSGGAVNEQFF | TGTGCCAGCAGCTTGGAGACTAGCGGGGGGGCCGTCAATGAGCAGTTCTTC
NA | TRBD2 | TRBJ2-2 | TRBV5-1 | CASSLTLSGGVNTGELFF | TGCGCCAGCAGCTTGACCCTATCGGGAGGGGTGAACACCGGGGAGCTGTTTTTT
NA | NA | TRBJ2-1 | TRBV14 | CASSQENQGGYNEQFF | TGTGCCAGCAGCCAAGAAAATCAGGGGGGCTACAATGAGCAGTTCTTC
NA | NA | TRBJ1-2 | TRBV7-2 | CASSPEPEPYGYTF | TGTGCCAGCAGCCCAGAACCAGAACCCTATGGCTACACCTTC
NA | NA | TRBJ1-6 | TRBV5-5 | CASSLGFENSPLHF | TGTGCCAGCAGCTTGGGTTTCGAGAATTCACCCCTCCACTTT
NA | TRBD1 | TRBJ1-5 | TRBV2 | CASSTSTGSSNQPQHF | TGTGCCAGCAGTACCTCGACAGGGTCGAGCAATCAGCCCCAGCATTTT
NA | NA | TRBJ2-5 | TRBV7-3 | CASSRALQETQYF | TGTGCCAGCAGCCGCGCCTTACAAGAGACCCAGTACTTC
NA | TRBD2 | TRBJ2-7 | TRBV19 | CASSRGGSYEQYF | TGTGCCAGTAGTCGGGGGGGATCCTACGAGCAGTACTTC
NA | NA | TRBJ1-2 | TRBV11-2 | CASSLDSAAAGEGGYTF | TGTGCCAGCAGCTTAGATTCCGCCGCGGCGGGCGAGGGCGGCTACACCTTC
NA | TRBD1 | TRBJ2-3 | TRBV6-6 | CASRGQGVGADTQYF | TGTGCCAGCAGGGGACAGGGGGTTGGGGCAGATACGCAGTATTTT
NA | NA | TRBJ2-1 | TRBV28 | CASSLQGYEQFF | TGTGCCAGCAGTTTACAGGGCTATGAGCAGTTCTTC
NA | NA | TRBJ2-3 | TRBV27 | CASSWTRGRDTDTQYF | TGTGCCAGCAGTTGGACCAGGGGCAGAGACACAGATACGCAGTATTTT
NA | TRBD1 | TRBJ1-5 | TRBV25-1 | CASSARDRDHQPQHF | TGTGCCAGCAGTGCCCGGGACAGGGACCATCAGCCCCAGCATTTT
NA | NA | TRBJ2-3 | TRBV2 | CASRPTGDTQYF | TGTGCCAGCAGGCCTACCGGAGATACGCAGTATTTT
medium-sized | NA | TRBJ1-2 | TRBV2 | CASSDAAAYGYTF | TGTGCCAGCAGTGATGCGGCGGCGTATGGCTACACCTTC
NA | NA | TRBJ1-4 | TRBV7-9 | CASSLQGPFPKLFF | TGTGCCAGCAGCTTACAGGGGCCCTTTCCAAAACTGTTTTTT
NA | NA | TRBJ1-5 | TRBV9 | CASSAGGPLSNQPQHF | TGTGCCAGCAGCGCCGGGGGACCGCTTAGCAATCAGCCCCAGCATTTT
NA | NA | TRBJ1-1 | TRBV14 | CASSQVAGRHTEAFF | TGTGCCAGCAGCCAAGTCGCAGGGCGCCACACTGAAGCTTTCTTT
NA | NA | TRBJ2-1 | TRBV5-4 | CASSWRADGNEQFF | TGTGCCAGCAGCTGGCGGGCGGATGGGAATGAGCAGTTCTTC
NA | NA | TRBJ2-7 | TRBV5-3 | CARSGAPGRDRHEQYF | TGTGCCAGAAGCGGGGCGCCGGGCAGGGATAGACACGAGCAGTACTTC
NA | TRBD2 | TRBJ2-1 | TRBV7-2 | CASSLLAGPPYNEQFF | TGTGCCAGCAGCTTACTAGCGGGGCCTCCCTACAATGAGCAGTTCTTC
once | TRBD1 | TRBJ1-3 | TRBV19 | CASSTQGAGNTIYF | TGTGCCAGTAGTACCCAGGGGGCTGGAAACACCATATATTTT
NA | NA | TRBJ2-1 | TRBV7-3 | CASRVYDEQFF | TGTGCCAGCAGGGTCTATGATGAGCAGTTCTTC
NA | NA | TRBJ2-3 | TRBV5-1 | CASSLAGMGSDTQYF | TGCGCCAGCAGCTTGGCCGGGATGGGGTCAGATACGCAGTATTTT
NA | TRBD1 | TRBJ2-7 | TRBV7-2 | CASSPRTGFDEQYF | TGTGCCAGCAGCCCTCGGACAGGGTTTGATGAGCAGTACTTC
few | TRBD1 | TRBJ2-7 | TRBV11-2 | CASSRTLTGAGEQYF | TGTGCCAGCAGCCGAACATTGACAGGGGCTGGGGAGCAGTACTTC
NA | NA | TRBJ2-6 | TRBV19 | CASRASGANVLTF | TGTGCCAGTAGGGCCTCTGGGGCCAACGTCCTGACTTTC
NA | TRBD1 | TRBJ2-7 | TRBV7-9 | CASSGQATITYEQYF | TGTGCCAGCTCTGGACAGGCCACGATAACCTACGAGCAGTACTTC